This T cell receptor beta chain originates from a study of CXCR3-negative and CXCR3-positive naive CD8 T cells. Looking at the study overall: Summed over all libraries, TRB reads came to 130 million to 150 million, with about 1.5 +/- 0.3 million per library.

The study made its TRB cDNA libraries by 5' RACE, adding UMI labels. With the 5' RACE reads reprocessed, TCRdb shows one record per CDR3 protein and no DNA. The table lists 140,000 to 150,000 distinct CDR3 sequences. This CDR3 comprises 19 residues. Looked up from germline, CDR1 is SGHTS and CDR2 is YDEGEE. With respect to this clonotype: Its antigen is unknown.

Study-level results: CXCR3-negative and CXCR3-positive naive cells shared comparable TRBV-TRBJ usage, but memory cells did not. Comparison of naive subsets found surface CD5 to be comparable, and TCR strength was inferred on the basis of TRB CDR3 properties. TRB CDR3s of CXCR3-positive naive cells were more hydrophobic than those of CXCR3-negative naive cells.

The chain couples TRBV5-8 to TRBJ2-3; TCRdb outputs TRBD2, but without DNA this stays unchecked. The TCR originated in a human donor in good health. Some clones in this sample may be carry-over from other donors' samples. Material for sequencing was naive CXCR3+ CD8+ T cells from blood. Subset in this sample: CD45RO-CCR7+CD27+CD95- naive CD8+ T cells expressing CXCR3 (TNR3+). CDR3 residues: CASSSLTASGEIRTDTQYF.